Listed below are T cell receptor beta chains from one sample, sequenced in a study of T cell repertoires in cytomegalovirus infection. These TCRs are of unknown antigen specificity. Via MiXCR, TCRdb re-called the reads, giving one row per CDR3 protein. Of 200,000 or so distinct CDR3 sequences detected, 35% to 40% appear once; the ten largest clones hold 55% to 70%. The source material was CD8+ T cells from cultured PBMCs, sampled from culture after CMV antigen stimulation. All receptors come from a human donor in good health (CMV status not recorded). Some clones in this sample may be carry-over from other donors' samples. The CDR3 runs from the conserved cysteine through the conserved F or W. D genes are given only for firm matches. Not all rows give a size; the values are once, few, many and, for expanded clones, a class.

TRBV5-4	once	-	TRBJ1-1	TGTGCAAGCTCTCGGGACCTAGCAAAAACTGAAGCTTTCTTT	CASSRDLAKTEAFF
TRBV7-9	-	-	TRBJ2-7	TGTGCCAGCAGCTCGAGCGGCACATCCTACGAGCAGTACTTC	CASSSSGTSYEQYF
TRBV7-3	-	-	TRBJ2-3	TGTGCCAGCAGCTTAACAGGGAAAGGGTACACAGATACGCAGTATTTT	CASSLTGKGYTDTQYF
TRBV5-1	-	-	TRBJ1-1	TGCGCCAGCAGCTTGGAACACACTGAAGCTTTCTTT	CASSLEHTEAFF
TRBV19	-	TRBD2	TRBJ2-1	TGTGCCAGTACACACTTAGCGGGAACGGGGGTTTCCTACAATGAGCAGTTCTTC	CASTHLAGTGVSYNEQFF
TRBV5-1	few	TRBD2	TRBJ2-3	TGCGCCAGCAGCGTTACTAGCGGCACAGATACGCAGTATTTT	CASSVTSGTDTQYF
TRBV15	-	TRBD2	TRBJ2-7	TGTGCCACCAGCAGAGATCGGGCGGGAGGAGGCGAGCAGTACTTC	CATSRDRAGGGEQYF
TRBV6-1	-	TRBD1	TRBJ2-7	TGTGCCAGCGTCAAGGACAGGGCCTACGAGCAGTACTTC	CASVKDRAYEQYF
TRBV2	-	-	TRBJ1-1	TGTGCCAGCAGCCCACCCCTGCGTCCGAACACTGAAGCTTTCTTT	CASSPPLRPNTEAFF
TRBV12-3/TRBV12-4	few	TRBD1	TRBJ1-1	TGTGCCAGCAGTTTAGCGATAGGGGACAGGGGGCGTCCGAACACTGAAGCTTTCTTT	CASSLAIGDRGRPNTEAFF
TRBV9	-	TRBD1	TRBJ1-4	TGTGCCAGCAGCGCGGCCTTGACAGGGAGGCGAGAAAAACTGTTTTTT	CASSAALTGRREKLFF
TRBV11-2	-	-	TRBJ2-7	TGTGCCAGCAGCTTAGATGGACTGGCATACGAGCAGTACTTC	CASSLDGLAYEQYF
TRBV18	-	-	TRBJ2-1	TGTGCCAGCTCACCTCGGTGGGAGTCCTACAATGAGCAGTTCTTC	CASSPRWESYNEQFF
TRBV20-1	-	-	TRBJ2-7	TGCAGTGCTACGTACAGGTCGAAGGGATACGAGCAGTACTTC	CSATYRSKGYEQYF